This T cell receptor (beta chain) was sequenced in a study of CD8 T cells in Susac syndrome. Germline V lookup: CDR1 MDHEN, CDR2 SYDVKM. Trimming pared 2 bases from V and 4 bases from J, leaving 6 bases between. CDR3 size: 14 residues. With random hexamers, 0.5 to 1 ug RNA was reverse transcribed. TCRdb re-called the immunoSEQ multiplex PCR reads through MiXCR, storing one row per CDR3 protein. This sample carries around 300,000 distinct CDR3 sequences, roughly 85% of them seen once, and the ten largest clones take 0.21%. This clonotype was sampled from a human donor with multiple sclerosis. Sequencing was done on a sample of CD8+ T cells from PBMCs. The chain has TRBV28 and TRBJ1-6; D is unclear. CDR3 DNA: TGTGCCAGCAGTTTACCGGGGTATAATTCACCCCTCCACTTT. This sequence encodes CASSLPGYNSPLHF.